The following is a T cell receptor beta chain sequence with its context. The antigen it recognizes is unknown. Base qualities are not at hand, and no much larger clone is one base apart. Inclusive of the bounding cysteine and phenylalanine, the CDR3 is 13 residues long. The sequence is cut down to CDR3 DNA, 39 bases in frame from base 1. The germline V gene gives CDR1 as SQVTM and CDR2 as ANQGSEA. V loses 6 bases, J loses 5 bases, and the germline ends lie 17 bases apart. This entry is derived from a study of shared clonotypes between healthy human individuals (dated by TCRdb to the early 2020s). For context, the study as a whole: Three men and a couple of women, aged 18 to 49 years, made up the cohort. To estimate repertoire size and how much clonotypes are shared between individuals, the study performed deep sequencing of blood TCR repertoires from roughly five healthy adults. Between about 0.9 and 8.9 billion PBMCs per donor were obtained by leukapheresis. For each donor, CD4 naive and CD4 memory were each given three plates, CD8 naive was given two plates, and CD8 memory was given one plate. Libraries were prepared and TCR repertoires were sequenced by different laboratories using diverse techniques, in order to increase sequencing depth and limit assay-specific biases. Results the study describes overall, beyond this receptor: Larger estimated clonotype richness was generally found for naive subsets than for memory subsets. Clonotypes shared by all four sorted-subset donors showed higher generation probabilities than non-shared clonotypes. Based on pairwise subsampling, the degree of clonotype sharing among donors was expected to be affected by sequencing depth. About 4.5% of naive CD4, around 3.5% of naive CD8, approximately 2.2% of memory CD4, and less than 0.45% of memory CD8 clonotypes were shared across several donors. Incomplete sequencing was indicated by rarefaction of sorted-subset datasets, despite the large sequencing depth. Sampling was restricted to blood, and TCR repertoires in tissue are likely to differ from TCR repertoires in blood. The genetic and exposure-history diversity represented was limited by the small number of donors.

Using the deep immunoSEQ assay, multiplex PCR amplified TCR CDR3 regions from genomic DNA. Extracted genomic DNA from each cell subset was spread evenly across all wells of several immunoSEQ 96-well plates, with each plate serving as a replicate. For sorted subsets, each replicate PCR was loaded with about 200 ng genomic DNA, equivalent to 32,000 or so T cell genomes. Purified libraries were quantified with a Qubit 3.0 fluorometer, sized on a Bioanalyzer 2100, and re-quantified with the KAPA Library Quantification kit. Every immunoSEQ 96-well plate was sequenced on a dedicated single-read 150-cycle Illumina NextSeq 550 flow cell. The original pipeline was this. Because only junctional sequences without quality scores were contained in the immunoSEQ output, filtering matching that applied to full-length reads could not be performed. Sequences were annotated with PyIR, a Python wrapper for IgBLAST v1.9, and V/J genes and CDR3 were assigned using IMGT germline references. Reads were removed for weak V/J assignments (E-value above 1e-6), missing CDR3, stop codons, out-of-frame junctions, or ambiguous translated residues. V3J clonotypes were defined by identical inferred V gene, J gene, and CDR3 amino acid sequence. To compute the percentage overlap between repertoires, the number of shared unique clonotypes was divided by the size of the smaller repertoire. Repertoire richness was assessed with RTK rarefaction, the Chao1 estimator, and Recon v2.1 estimates of unobserved clonotypes. For all TCRbeta clonotypes obtained by the gDNA method from a few donors, generation probabilities were computed with OLGA. What TCRdb holds here is the immuneACCESS table cut down to in-frame rearrangements. Part of the clones is not present; checked against another copy, under half of the missing clones reflect an unresolved V gene, and the others are unexplained. The V and J calls and clone size come from that table; D and trimming were worked out from the DNA. The sample table records about 190,000 clones; 60% to 75% of these occur just once. The ten most abundant clones make up 8% to 13% of the sample.

Donors were healthy HIV-negative adults with no recently reported acute infections or vaccinations. All donors were Caucasian adults living in Nashville, Tennessee, USA. CD4+ T cells were enriched through magnetic negative selection, after which naive cells were positively selected on CD45RA and the remaining negative fraction served as the memory subset. Blood was collected by leukapheresis, and PBMCs were isolated by Ficoll-Histopaque density gradient centrifugation and then cryopreserved in liquid nitrogen vapor phase. Analytical flow cytometry was used to check the purity and quantity of every magnetically sorted T cell population. Genomic DNA was isolated from every sorted fraction and measured by UV absorbance on a Nanodrop 2000c.

The specimen was memory CD4+ T cells sorted from blood. In light of the paper, this sample's cell subset or site label describes: CD45RA-negative fraction. This TCR derives from a man aged 25 to 40 in good health. The chain is assembled from TRBV29-1 and TRBJ2-7; too little of a D gene remains to name it. The DNA sequence is TGCAGCGTATCGCCCTCGGCAGTAAACGAGCAGTACTTC. This sequence encodes CSVSPSAVNEQYF.